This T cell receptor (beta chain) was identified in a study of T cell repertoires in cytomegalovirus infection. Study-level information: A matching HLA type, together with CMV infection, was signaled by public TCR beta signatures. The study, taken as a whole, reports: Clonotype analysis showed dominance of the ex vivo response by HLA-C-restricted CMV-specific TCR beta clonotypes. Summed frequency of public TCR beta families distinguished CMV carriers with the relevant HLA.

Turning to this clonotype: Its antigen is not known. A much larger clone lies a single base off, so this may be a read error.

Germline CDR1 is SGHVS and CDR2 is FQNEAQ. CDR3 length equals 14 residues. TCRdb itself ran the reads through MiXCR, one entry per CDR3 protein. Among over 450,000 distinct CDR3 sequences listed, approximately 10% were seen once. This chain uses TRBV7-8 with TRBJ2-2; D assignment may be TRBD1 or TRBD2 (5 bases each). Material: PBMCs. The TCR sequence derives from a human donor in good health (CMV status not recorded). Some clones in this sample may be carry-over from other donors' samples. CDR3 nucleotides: TGTGCCAGCAGCTTAGCGGGGGAGACCGGGGAGCCGTTTTTT. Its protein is CASSLAGETGEPFF.